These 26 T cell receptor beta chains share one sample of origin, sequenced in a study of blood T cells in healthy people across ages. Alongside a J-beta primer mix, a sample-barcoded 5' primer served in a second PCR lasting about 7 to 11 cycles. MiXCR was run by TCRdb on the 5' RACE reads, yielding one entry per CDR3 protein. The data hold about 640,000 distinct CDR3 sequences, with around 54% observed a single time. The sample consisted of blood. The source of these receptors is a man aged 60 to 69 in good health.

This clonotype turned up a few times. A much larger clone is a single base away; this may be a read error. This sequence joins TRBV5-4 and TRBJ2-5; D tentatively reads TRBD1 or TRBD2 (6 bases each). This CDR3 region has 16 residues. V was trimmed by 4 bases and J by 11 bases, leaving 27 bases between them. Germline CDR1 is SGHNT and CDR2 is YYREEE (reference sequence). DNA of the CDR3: TGTGCCAGCAGCGATCTCCTCGGGGGCGACTACAATGAGCAGTACTTC. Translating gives CASSDLLGGDYNEQYF. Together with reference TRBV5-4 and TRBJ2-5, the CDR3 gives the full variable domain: ETGVTQSPTHLIKTRGQQVTLRCSSQSGHNTVSWYQQALGQGPQFIFQYYREEENGRGNFPPRFSGLQFPNYSSELNVNALELDDSALYLCASSDLLGGDYNEQYFGPGTRLLVL.

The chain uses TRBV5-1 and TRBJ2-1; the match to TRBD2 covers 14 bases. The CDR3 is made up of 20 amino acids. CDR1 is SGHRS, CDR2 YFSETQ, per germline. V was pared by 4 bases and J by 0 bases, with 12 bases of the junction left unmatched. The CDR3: CASSVTGTSGGPSSYNEQFF. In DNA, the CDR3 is TGCGCCAGCAGCGTGACCGGGACTAGCGGGGGCCCGAGCTCCTACAATGAGCAGTTCTTC.

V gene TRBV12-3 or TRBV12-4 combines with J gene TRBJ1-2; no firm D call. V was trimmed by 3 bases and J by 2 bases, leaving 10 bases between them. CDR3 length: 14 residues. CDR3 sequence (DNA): TGTGCCAGCAGTTTGATAGCGGGGAACTATGGCTACACCTTC. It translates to CASSLIAGNYGYTF.

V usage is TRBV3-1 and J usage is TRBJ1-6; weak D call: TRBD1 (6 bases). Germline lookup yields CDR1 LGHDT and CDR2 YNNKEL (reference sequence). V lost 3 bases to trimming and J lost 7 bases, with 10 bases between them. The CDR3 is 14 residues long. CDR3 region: CASSQGARNSPLHF. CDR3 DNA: TGTGCCAGCAGCCAGGGGGCTAGGAATTCACCCCTCCACTTT.

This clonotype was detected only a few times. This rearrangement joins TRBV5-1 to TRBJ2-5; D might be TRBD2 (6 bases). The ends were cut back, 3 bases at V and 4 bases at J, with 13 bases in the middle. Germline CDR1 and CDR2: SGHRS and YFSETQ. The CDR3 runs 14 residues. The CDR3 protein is CASSWDFPPETQYF. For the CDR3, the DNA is TGCGCCAGCAGCTGGGACTTTCCCCCAGAGACCCAGTACTTC.

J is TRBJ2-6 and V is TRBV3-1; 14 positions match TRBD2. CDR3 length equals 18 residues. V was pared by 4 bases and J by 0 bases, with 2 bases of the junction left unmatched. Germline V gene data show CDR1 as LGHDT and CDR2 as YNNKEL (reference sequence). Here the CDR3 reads CASSPGLAGGSGANVLTF. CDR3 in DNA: TGTGCCAGCAGCCCCGGACTAGCGGGGGGCTCTGGGGCCAACGTCCTGACTTTC.

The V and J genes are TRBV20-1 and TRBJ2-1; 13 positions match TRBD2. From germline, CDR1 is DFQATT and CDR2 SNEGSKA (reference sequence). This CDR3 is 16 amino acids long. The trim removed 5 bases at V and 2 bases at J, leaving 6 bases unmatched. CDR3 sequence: CSAGGGTSGTYNEQFF. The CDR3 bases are TGCAGTGCTGGGGGCGGGACTAGCGGGACCTACAATGAGCAGTTCTTC.

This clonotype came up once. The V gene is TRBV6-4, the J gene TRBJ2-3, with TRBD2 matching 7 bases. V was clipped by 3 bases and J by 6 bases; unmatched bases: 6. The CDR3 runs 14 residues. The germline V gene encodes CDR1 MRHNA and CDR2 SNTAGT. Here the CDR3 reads CASSEDGGFDTQYF. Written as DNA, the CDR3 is TGTGCCAGCAGTGAGGACGGGGGGTTCGATACGCAGTATTTT.

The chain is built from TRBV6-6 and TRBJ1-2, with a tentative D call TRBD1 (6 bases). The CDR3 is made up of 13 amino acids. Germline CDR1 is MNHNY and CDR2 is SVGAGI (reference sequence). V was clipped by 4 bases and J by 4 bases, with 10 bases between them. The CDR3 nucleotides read TGTGCCAGCAGTTCAGGGGACCGCTATGGCTACACCTTC. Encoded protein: CASSSGDRYGYTF.

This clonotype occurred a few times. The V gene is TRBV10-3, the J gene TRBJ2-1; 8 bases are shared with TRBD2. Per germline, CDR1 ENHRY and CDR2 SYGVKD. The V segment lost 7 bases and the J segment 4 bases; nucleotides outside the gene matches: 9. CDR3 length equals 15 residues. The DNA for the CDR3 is TGTGCCATCACCGCGGGTAGCGGGGCATACAATGAGCAGTTCTTC. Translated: CAITAGSGAYNEQFF.

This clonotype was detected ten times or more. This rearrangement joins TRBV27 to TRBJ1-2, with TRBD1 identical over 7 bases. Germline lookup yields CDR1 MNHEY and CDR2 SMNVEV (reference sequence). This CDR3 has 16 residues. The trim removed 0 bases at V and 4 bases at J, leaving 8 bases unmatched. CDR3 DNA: TGTGCCAGCAGTTTATCTCGGGGGACAGCCTCCTATGGCTACACCTTC. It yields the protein CASSLSRGTASYGYTF.

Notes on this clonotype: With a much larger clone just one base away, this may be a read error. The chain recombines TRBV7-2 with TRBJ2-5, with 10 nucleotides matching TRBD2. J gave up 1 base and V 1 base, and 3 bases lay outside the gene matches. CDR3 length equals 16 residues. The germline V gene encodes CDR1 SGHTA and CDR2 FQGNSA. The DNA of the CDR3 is TGTGCCAGCAGCTTAGAGAGCGGGGGGGGCCAAGAGACCCAGTACTTC. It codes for CASSLESGGGQETQYF.

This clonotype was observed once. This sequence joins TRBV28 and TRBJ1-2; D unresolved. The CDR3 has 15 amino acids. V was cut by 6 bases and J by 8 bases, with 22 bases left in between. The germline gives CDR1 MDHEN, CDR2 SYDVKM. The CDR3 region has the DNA TGTGCCAGCAGCACACCCGGGGTTGATAGGGCGGGCTACACCTTC. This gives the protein CASSTPGVDRAGYTF.

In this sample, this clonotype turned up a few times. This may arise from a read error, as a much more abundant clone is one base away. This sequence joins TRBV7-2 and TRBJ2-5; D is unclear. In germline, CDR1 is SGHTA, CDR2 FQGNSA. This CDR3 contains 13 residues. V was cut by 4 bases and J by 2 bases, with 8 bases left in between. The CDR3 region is CASSCRVQETQYF. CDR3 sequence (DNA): TGTGCCAGCAGCTGTAGGGTACAAGAGACCCAGTACTTC. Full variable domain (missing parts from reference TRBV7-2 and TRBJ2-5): GAGVSQSPSNKVTEKGKDVELRCDPISGHTALYWYRQSLGQGLEFLIYFQGNSAPDKSGLPSDRFSAERTGGSVSTLTIQRTQQEDSAVYLCASSCRVQETQYFGPGTRLLVL.

CDR3 region: CASSQIAGGYQETQYF. The CDR3 nucleotides read TGTGCCAGCAGCCAAATAGCGGGGGGCTACCAAGAGACCCAGTACTTC. The chain carries TRBV3-1 and TRBJ2-5, with TRBD2 matching over 10 bases. V lost 2 bases, J lost 0 bases, and 3 bases stayed unmatched. Germline CDR1 reads LGHDT; CDR2 reads YNNKEL (reference sequence). CDR3 size: 16 residues.

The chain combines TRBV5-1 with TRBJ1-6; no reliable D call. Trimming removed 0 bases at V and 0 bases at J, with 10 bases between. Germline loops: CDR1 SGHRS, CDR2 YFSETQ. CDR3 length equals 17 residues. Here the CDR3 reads CASSLGGDLSYNSPLHF. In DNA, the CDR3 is TGCGCCAGCAGCTTGGGTGGGGATCTCTCCTATAATTCACCCCTCCACTTT.

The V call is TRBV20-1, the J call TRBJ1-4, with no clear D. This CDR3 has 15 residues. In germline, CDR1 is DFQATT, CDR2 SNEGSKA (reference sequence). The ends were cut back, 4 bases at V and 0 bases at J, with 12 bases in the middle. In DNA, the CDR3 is TGCAGTGCTACGGTCAGCGGTGCAACTAATGAAAAACTGTTTTTT. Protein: CSATVSGATNEKLFF.

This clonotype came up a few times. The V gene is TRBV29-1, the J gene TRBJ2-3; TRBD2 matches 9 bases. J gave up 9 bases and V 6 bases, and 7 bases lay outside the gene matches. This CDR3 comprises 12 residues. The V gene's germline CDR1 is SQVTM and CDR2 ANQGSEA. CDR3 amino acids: CSVARSGGTQYF. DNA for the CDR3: TGCAGCGTAGCAAGGAGCGGGGGGACGCAGTATTTT.

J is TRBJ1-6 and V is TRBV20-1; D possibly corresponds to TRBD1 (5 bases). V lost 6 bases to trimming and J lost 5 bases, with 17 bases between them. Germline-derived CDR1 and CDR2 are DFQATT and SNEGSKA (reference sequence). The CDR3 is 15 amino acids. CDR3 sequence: CSAGTGSVNNSPLHF. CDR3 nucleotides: TGCAGTGCCGGGACTGGATCCGTTAATAATTCACCCCTCCACTTT.

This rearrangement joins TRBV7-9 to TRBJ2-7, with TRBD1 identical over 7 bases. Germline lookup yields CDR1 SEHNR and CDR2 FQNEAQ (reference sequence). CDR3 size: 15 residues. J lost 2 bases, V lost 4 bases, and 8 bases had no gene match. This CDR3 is CASSSRDSGTYEQYF. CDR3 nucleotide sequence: TGTGCCAGCAGCTCCCGGGACAGCGGAACCTACGAGCAGTACTTC.

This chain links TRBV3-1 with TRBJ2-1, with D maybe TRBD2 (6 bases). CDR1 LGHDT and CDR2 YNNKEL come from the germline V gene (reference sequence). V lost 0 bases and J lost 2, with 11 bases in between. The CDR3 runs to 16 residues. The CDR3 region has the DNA TGTGCCAGCAGCCAAGATATTAGCGGCGCCTACAATGAGCAGTTCTTC. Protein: CASSQDISGAYNEQFF.

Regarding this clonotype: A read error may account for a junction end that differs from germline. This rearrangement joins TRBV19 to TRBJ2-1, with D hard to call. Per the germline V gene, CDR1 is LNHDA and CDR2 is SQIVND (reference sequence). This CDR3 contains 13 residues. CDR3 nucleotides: TGCGCCAGTAGTAAGGCGACCTACAATGAGCAGTTCTTC. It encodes CASSKATYNEQFF.

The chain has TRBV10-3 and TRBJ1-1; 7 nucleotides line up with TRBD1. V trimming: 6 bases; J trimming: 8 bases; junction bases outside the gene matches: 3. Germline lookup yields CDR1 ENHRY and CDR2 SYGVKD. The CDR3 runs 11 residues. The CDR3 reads CAISDRAEAFF. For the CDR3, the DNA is TGTGCCATCAGCGACAGGGCCGAAGCTTTCTTT.

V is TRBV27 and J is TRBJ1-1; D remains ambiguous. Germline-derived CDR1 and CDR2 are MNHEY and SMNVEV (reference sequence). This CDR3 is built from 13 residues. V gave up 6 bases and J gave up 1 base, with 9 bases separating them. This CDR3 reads CASRGYGNTEAFF. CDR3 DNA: TGTGCCAGCAGAGGCTACGGGAACACTGAAGCTTTCTTT.

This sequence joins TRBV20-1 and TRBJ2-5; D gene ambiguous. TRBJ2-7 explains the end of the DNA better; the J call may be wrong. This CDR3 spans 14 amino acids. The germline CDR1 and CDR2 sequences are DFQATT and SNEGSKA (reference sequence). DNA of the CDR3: TGCAGTGCTAGAGATGGCCTGACCCAGGACGAGCAGTACTTC. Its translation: CSARDGLTQDEQYF.

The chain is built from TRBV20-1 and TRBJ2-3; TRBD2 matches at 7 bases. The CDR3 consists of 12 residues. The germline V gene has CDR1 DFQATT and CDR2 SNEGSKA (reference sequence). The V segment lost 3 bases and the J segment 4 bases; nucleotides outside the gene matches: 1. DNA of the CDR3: TGCAGTGCTAGGACTAGCTCAGATACGCAGTATTTT. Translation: CSARTSSDTQYF.